This T cell receptor (beta chain) was sequenced in a study of blood T cell repertoires in COVID-19 (dated by TCRdb to 2020 to 2021). Looking at the study overall: Samples covering the acute and convalescent phases of COVID-19 were provided by collaborators in the United States, Italy and Spain. A de-identified subject ID, COVID-19 status, age in years and sex were almost always included in the sample metadata. The prospective study material was composed of cDNA or gDNA derived from T cells, B-cell-depleted T cells, or PBMCs. The dataset comprised deeply sampled blood TCRbeta repertoires from subjects exposed to, actively infected with, or recovered from COVID-19. Samples came from the ongoing ImmuneRACE study (first 160 participants) plus 1,254 subjects from 6 global collaborators. The repertoires were released in a freely available public database intended as a resource for research on the immune response to SARS-CoV-2. Where HLA class I and class II types were available, the types were taken from metadata supplied by the sample provider, not from assay-based typing. What the research found in general, with its limitations: The amount of clinical and demographic metadata varied by source and participant and was provided uncurated.

Participants in the prospective study were aged about 18 to 100 years, lived in some 24 United States geographic areas, and enrolled through a virtual design. In the prospective study, cohorts were assigned on the basis of participant-reported clinical history obtained from a screening survey and a study questionnaire. Recovered participants in ImmuneRACE Cohort 3 were defined by two consecutive negative NP/OP PCR tests, clearance by a healthcare professional, or resolution of symptoms. In the prospective study, whole blood, serum and a nasopharyngeal or oropharyngeal swab were collected from each participant by mobile phlebotomists. Prospective study participants could optionally give additional blood draws and questionnaires over an approximately 2-month period. Before DNA extraction, blood samples from the prospective study were shipped at room temperature or frozen. Inclusive of the bounding cysteine and phenylalanine, the CDR3 is 16 residues long. The read is trimmed to its CDR3 DNA, 48 bases read in frame from base 1. CDR1 and CDR2 are drawn from the germline V gene: SGHVS, FQNEAQ. V and J are truncated by 1 base and 3 bases respectively, leaving an intervening sequence of 12 bases.

Concerning this clone itself: Its antigen is still unknown. The sample holds no much larger clone one base away, and base qualities are not on file.

The immunoSEQ Assay, a bias-controlled multiplex PCR, was used to amplify TCRbeta CDR3 regions from genomic DNA. Processing in the source paper ran as follows. Within the assay, amplification of reference gene primers was used to estimate how many nucleated cells each sample contained. To quantify the absolute abundance of each unique TCRbeta CDR3 rearrangement, sequence reads were collapsed and filtered. For each sample, productive Simpson clonality was calculated by taking the square root of Simpson's diversity index across productive rearrangements. In its TCRdb copy, this immuneACCESS table keeps in-frame sequences only and misses some clones. Where compared with another copy, unresolved V genes explain less than half of these, and the others have no known cause. V and J calls and clone size follow that table, whereas D and trimming were derived from the DNA. The sample has 220,000 or so clones on record, under 90% of them singletons. Together, the top ten hold more than 3% of the sample.

The specimen sequenced was PBMCs or T cells enriched from blood (not recorded which). The receptor was isolated from a woman aged 55-70 years who had recovered from COVID-19. The chain employs TRBV7-8 and TRBJ2-2; the D gene is possibly TRBD2, with 6 bases matching. The DNA reads TGTGCCAGCAGCTTAGGGGAGGTCAGATACACCGGGGAGCTGTTTTTT. Its protein is CASSLGEVRYTGELFF.